This T cell receptor beta chain was sequenced during a study of human T cells and chemical hapten exposure. At the level of the study: In the approximately 25-week study, patients were dosed weekly with diphenylcyclopropenone on the scalp throughout. Patch tests applied 0.01% DPC to the upper back, read at 6 days.

General study findings and limits: Once DPC sensitization occurred, TCRs above 1 in 1000 frequency showed no change. Versus controls, expanded TCRs had significantly more large CDR3 similarity clusters.

Trimming left V 7 bases short and J 0 bases short, with 19 bases between. CDR1 and CDR2 (germline): PRHDT, FYEKMQ (reference sequence). The CDR3 has 17 amino acids. Stated time point: patch test 2, 6 weeks after DPC sensitization. As for treatment: therapeutic diphenylcyclopropenone sensitization with weekly scalp DPC. This clonotype came up many times. Its antigen remains unknown. TCRdb re-analysed the RACE reads in MiXCR, keeping a single row per CDR3 protein. The table shows 360,000 or so distinct CDR3 sequences, with roughly 6% occurring only once. The chain joins TRBV13 to TRBJ1-3, with D maybe TRBD1 (5 bases). The receptor was derived from a young woman with alopecia areata. Some clones in this sample may be carry-over from other donors' samples. The material was whole blood, obtained in connection with sensitization to the hapten diphenylcyclopropenone (DPC). CDR3 coding DNA: TGTGCCAGCAAAGTGGGGGGGTCCCTAAGCTCTGGAAACACCATATATTTT. Protein product: CASKVGGSLSSGNTIYF.